This is a list of T cell receptor beta chains from one sample in a study of circulating and synovial CD4+ cells in juvenile arthritis. Produced via immunoSEQ multiplex PCR; TCRdb's table is partial and in-frame only. Of several thousand clones listed, roughly 79% were seen once; the top ten hold 3% to 4%. Specimen: CD4+ T cells from synovial fluid. These receptors all come from a human donor with juvenile idiopathic arthritis. The CDR3 runs from the conserved cysteine through the conserved F or W.

16 | TRBJ1-6 | TRBV19 | CASRITGGTYNSPLHF
11 | TRBJ1-1 | TRBV29-1 | CSVTESVRAFF
15 | TRBJ1-1 | TRBV5-1 | CASSDPGQGNTEAFF
11 | TRBJ2-7 | TRBV7-3 | CASRSSYEQYF
14 | TRBJ1-1 | TRBV18 | CASSPGQGNTEAFF
13 | TRBJ2-1 | TRBV29-1 | CSVGGGTYNEQFF
14 | TRBJ2-1 | TRBV7-2 | CASSPRGGRSEQFF
13 | TRBJ2-5 | TRBV29-1 | CSVAGQSQETQYF
15 | TRBJ2-3 | TRBV5-4 | CASTVGTASTDTQYF
16 | TRBJ2-3 | TRBV5-1 | CASSLALGQNTDTQYF
12 | TRBJ1-4 | TRBV7-9 | CASSLASEKLFF
15 | TRBJ2-5 | TRBV9 | CASSVGEGRIETQYF
14 | TRBJ2-2 | TRBV5-1 | CASAGGPNTGELFF
15 | TRBJ1-5 | TRBV10-3 | CAISAGQAYNQPQHF
17 | TRBJ2-2 | TRBV5-1 | CASSRPPGQKSTGELFF
14 | TRBJ2-1 | TRBV21-1 | CASSKPLTDNEQFF
14 | TRBJ2-1 | TRBV7-7 | CASSLSYGDNEQFF
12 | TRBJ2-5 | TRBV5-1 | CASSSREGAQYF
13 | TRBJ1-1 | TRBV18 | CASSIGQRTEAFF
17 | TRBJ2-3 | TRBV2 | CASSEGVGGRGTDTQYF
13 | TRBJ2-1 | TRBV11-3 | CASSRQADNEQFF
14 | TRBJ1-1 | TRBV10-3 | CAISEWKGNTEAFF
16 | TRBJ1-5 | TRBV28 | CASSLLGQGQDQPQHF
11 | TRBJ2-5 | TRBV13 | CASSSGVTQYF
15 | TRBJ1-5 | TRBV30 | CAWSVGTGDNQPQHF
15 | TRBJ2-1 | TRBV5-8 | CASSFRATGGNEQFF
16 | TRBJ2-7 | TRBV6-1 | CASSEGAGADWYEQYF
15 | TRBJ2-1 | TRBV2 | CATALLAGGPREQFF
16 | TRBJ2-1 | TRBV28 | CASSTPRGSGVDEQFF
12 | TRBJ1-2 | TRBV9 | CASSLPLEGYTF
15 | TRBJ2-2 | TRBV5-1 | CASSLHLGASGELFF
14 | TRBJ1-1 | TRBV30 | CASRRGRGNTEAFF
14 | TRBJ1-1 | TRBV28 | CASTLQGGGFEAFF
19 | TRBJ2-2 | TRBV12-1 | CASSFYRTSGRENTGELFF
16 | TRBJ2-7 | TRBV12-5 | CASGLPRQEGSYEQYF
12 | TRBJ1-2 | TRBV29-1 | CSVERDSYGYTF
13 | TRBJ1-2 | TRBV30 | CAWMEGRGYGYTF
19 | TRBJ2-7 | TRBV7-2 | CASSLVGGRLAGGLYEQYF
14 | TRBJ2-1 | TRBV11-2 | CASSLGTTYNEQFF
17 | TRBJ2-3 | TRBV27 | CASSLKGSGARGDTQYF
13 | TRBJ2-4 | TRBV30 | CAWRGVAKNIQYF
15 | TRBJ2-3 | TRBV9 | CASSVASGRADTQYF
14 | TRBJ2-7 | TRBV27 | CASTPTSGSLEQYF
15 | TRBJ2-3 | TRBV18 | CASSPRTGHTDTQYF
11 | TRBJ1-4 | TRBV10-3 | CAISEGEKLFF
14 | TRBJ2-1 | TRBV6-5 | CASYTLGTPNEQFF
15 | TRBJ2-3 | TRBV27 | CASSHGVRGTDTQYF
14 | TRBJ1-2 | TRBV6-1 | CASRGDRKGHGYTF
17 | TRBJ1-4 | TRBV28 | CASSPPGHPQGNEKLFF